The source of this TCR beta chain is a study of T cell changes during pregnancy in multiple sclerosis. Deletions cut 0 bases from V and 5 bases from J, with 10 bases between. The germline V gene encodes CDR1 GTSNPN and CDR2 SVGIG (reference sequence). CDR3 length: 13 amino acids. Using immunoSEQ multiplex PCR, the repertoire was profiled, and TCRdb retains in-frame clones only, with some absent. The data contain tens of thousands of clones, roughly 87% of them singletons. This chain connects TRBV30 to TRBJ1-1; tentative D call: TRBD1 (5 bases). Sequences were derived from CD4+ T cells from peripheral blood mononuclear cells, sampled after pregnancy. The sequence derives from a female donor with multiple sclerosis, enrolled in a pregnancy study. CDR3 sequence (DNA): TGTGCCTGGAGTGTACAGGTTGGGACTGAAGCTTTCTTT. Amino acid sequence: CAWSVQVGTEAFF. The full variable domain, with the rest looked up from reference TRBV30 and TRBJ1-1, is SQTIHQWPATLVQPVGSPLSLECTVEGTSNPNLYWYRQAAGRGLQLLFYSVGIGQISSEVPQNLSASRPQDRQFILSSKKLLLSDSGFYLCAWSVQVGTEAFFGQGTRLTVV.